Listed below are T cell receptor beta chains from one sample, sequenced in a study of T cells in Graves' hyperthyroidism and ophthalmopathy. Using its own MiXCR run on the multiplex PCR reads, TCRdb lists one record per CDR3 protein. The data show some 24,000 distinct CDR3 sequences, roughly 49% seen once. Sequencing was performed on blood. The receptors here all came from a woman in her 40s with Graves' hyperthyroidism that later progressed to Graves' ophthalmopathy. CDR3s include the opening cysteine and the closing phenylalanine or tryptophan. The D gene is left open where the match is weak. Where a row states a size, it is once, few, many or the class of an expanded clone; other rows omit it.

d_call	v_call	cdr3_length	j_call	clone_size	cdr3_aa	cdr3_nt
NA	TRBV18	14	TRBJ1-1	NA	CASFWGPQNTEAFF	TGTGCCAGCTTCTGGGGGCCCCAGAACACTGAAGCTTTCTTT
NA	TRBV2	13	TRBJ1-1	NA	CAIRRAGYTEAFF	TGTGCCATCCGACGGGCGGGGTACACTGAAGCTTTCTTT
NA	TRBV13	13	TRBJ2-7	medium-sized	CASSPNSHYEQYF	TGTGCCAGCAGCCCTAATTCCCACTACGAGCAGTACTTC
TRBD2	TRBV29-1	12	TRBJ2-7	NA	CSLWGGREVAYF	TGCAGCTTATGGGGAGGGCGGGAGGTCGCGTACTTC
TRBD1	TRBV20-1	13	TRBJ2-5	NA	CSVRGQGDETQYF	TGCAGTGTTAGGGGACAGGGGGACGAGACCCAGTACTTC
NA	TRBV9	15	TRBJ2-2	NA	CASSPNRVASGELFF	TGTGCCAGCAGCCCAAATAGGGTAGCCAGCGGGGAGCTGTTTTTT
NA	TRBV7-9	14	TRBJ1-6	NA	CASSFLTGDSPLHF	TGTGCCAGCAGCTTCCTGACAGGTGATTCACCCCTCCACTTT
NA	TRBV5-1	16	TRBJ2-5	many	CASSLGVSGYQETQYF	TGCGCCAGCAGCTTGGGAGTTAGCGGATACCAAGAGACCCAGTACTTC
NA	TRBV18	16	TRBJ2-3	NA	CASSPAGGSELDTQYF	TGTGCCAGCTCACCGGCCGGGGGATCCGAGTTGGATACGCAGTATTTT
NA	TRBV6-4	15	TRBJ2-7	NA	CASSDAPGTLREQYF	TGTGCCAGCAGTGACGCCCCCGGGACGCTACGGGAGCAGTACTTC
NA	TRBV27	14	TRBJ2-5	many	CASRYSRGAETQYF	TGTGCCAGCAGATATAGCAGGGGGGCAGAGACCCAGTACTTC
NA	TRBV20-1	16	TRBJ1-1	NA	CSATVSGGRGGTEAFF	TGCAGTGCTACCGTTTCTGGGGGCCGTGGGGGAACTGAAGCTTTCTTT
TRBD2	TRBV29-1	15	TRBJ2-7	NA	CSVKSTGTSSYEQYF	TGCAGCGTTAAATCTACCGGGACTAGCTCCTACGAGCAGTACTTC
NA	TRBV10-1	12	TRBJ2-7	few	CASKGRGYEQYF	TGCGCCAGCAAGGGCAGGGGTTACGAGCAGTACTTC
NA	TRBV5-1	15	TRBJ2-2	NA	CASSLETGNTGELFF	TGCGCCAGCAGCCTGGAGACAGGGAACACCGGGGAGCTGTTTTTT
NA	TRBV20-1	12	TRBJ1-2	NA	CSAEDGHYGYTF	TGCAGTGCTGAGGACGGTCACTATGGCTACACCTTC
TRBD2	TRBV7-2	16	TRBJ2-1	few	CASSIAGTSGSSEQFF	TGTGCCAGCAGCATCGCCGGGACTAGCGGGAGTAGTGAGCAGTTCTTC
NA	TRBV7-8	15	TRBJ2-5	medium-sized	CASSLFGVYQETQYF	TGTGCCAGCAGCTTATTTGGGGTCTACCAAGAGACCCAGTACTTC
TRBD1	TRBV19	13	TRBJ1-1	many	CASSVTGRTEAFF	TGTGCCAGTAGTGTGACAGGGAGGACTGAAGCTTTCTTT
TRBD1	TRBV2	16	TRBJ1-4	NA	CASKDRTRATNEKLFF	TGTGCCAGCAAGGACAGGACACGTGCAACTAATGAAAAACTGTTTTTT
NA	TRBV19	13	TRBJ1-1	NA	CAGSAISGTEAFF	TGTGCCGGTAGTGCCATCAGTGGCACTGAAGCTTTCTTT
TRBD2	TRBV7-3	15	TRBJ2-1	NA	CASSRGLAEYNEQFF	TGTGCCAGCAGCAGGGGACTAGCGGAGTACAATGAGCAGTTCTTC
TRBD2	TRBV7-9	18	TRBJ2-7	NA	CASSLVASGKGRLYEQYF	TGTGCCAGCAGCTTAGTGGCTAGCGGGAAAGGGCGCCTCTACGAGCAGTACTTC
TRBD2	TRBV7-3	11	TRBJ2-6	NA	CASSSRTSGSF	TGTGCCAGCAGCTCCCGGACTAGCGGGAGTTTC
TRBD2	TRBV12-3/TRBV12-4	15	TRBJ2-2	NA	CASGLGRGNTGELSF	TGTGCCAGCGGCCTCGGGAGGGGGAACACCGGGGAGCTGTCTTTT
NA	TRBV15	13	TRBJ1-6	few	CATSRLEDSPLHF	TGTGCCACCAGCAGACTGGAGGATTCACCCCTCCACTTT
TRBD1	TRBV2	13	TRBJ1-2	once	CASSPRTGGGYTF	TGTGCCAGCAGCCCTAGGACAGGGGGCGGCTACACCTTC
NA	TRBV5-4	15	TRBJ2-7	NA	CASSPGGRGAYEQYF	TGTGCCAGCAGTCCGGGTGGTCGCGGAGCCTACGAGCAGTACTTC
NA	TRBV28	13	TRBJ2-3	many	CASTRGSPDTQYF	TGTGCCAGCACCCGAGGGTCACCAGATACGCAGTATTTT
NA	TRBV20-1	10	TRBJ1-1	once	CSARWTEAFF	TGCAGTGCTCGGTGGACTGAAGCTTTCTTT
TRBD1	TRBV5-6	13	TRBJ1-1	many	CASDRGRNTEAFF	TGTGCCAGTGACAGGGGGAGGAACACTGAAGCTTTCTTT
NA	TRBV20-1	15	TRBJ2-1	NA	CSARDRLLWGREQFF	TGCAGTGCTAGAGATCGCCTCCTTTGGGGTCGGGAGCAGTTCTTC
NA	TRBV12-3/TRBV12-4	14	TRBJ2-1	NA	CASTNRGTYNEQLF	TGTGCCAGCACGAACAGAGGTACCTACAATGAGCAGCTCTTC
NA	TRBV7-3	11	TRBJ2-1	NA	CASSGVNEQFF	TGTGCCAGCAGCGGGGTAAATGAGCAGTTCTTC
NA	TRBV7-2	14	TRBJ2-7	NA	CASSPTTGSSKQYF	TGTGCCAGCAGCCCGACAACCGGTTCGAGCAAGCAGTACTTC
NA	TRBV20-1	15	TRBJ2-7	NA	CTPGGGLTASYEQYF	TGCACTCCCGGGGGAGGACTGACCGCTTCCTACGAGCAGTACTTC
NA	TRBV6-5	14	TRBJ1-2	NA	CASKKGDSNYGYTF	TGTGCCAGCAAGAAAGGAGATTCAAACTATGGCTACACCTTC
NA	TRBV24-1	13	TRBJ2-3	once	CATRRGYTDTQYF	TGTGCCACCAGAAGGGGGTACACAGATACGCAGTATTTT
NA	TRBV6-5	15	TRBJ1-1	many	CASSPVMGRNTEAFF	TGTGCCAGCAGTCCAGTCATGGGTAGGAACACTGAAGCTTTCTTT
NA	TRBV5-8	16	TRBJ2-7	NA	CASSSTGYSLTYEQYF	TGTGCCAGCAGCTCCACAGGGTACTCCCTAACCTACGAGCAGTACTTC
NA	TRBV10-3	15	TRBJ1-3	few	CAISAGPISGNTIYF	TGTGCCATCAGCGCGGGACCAATCTCTGGAAACACCATATATTTT
NA	TRBV12-3/TRBV12-4	14	TRBJ1-6	NA	CASSFTGGYSPLHF	TGTGCCAGCAGTTTTACCGGGGGGTACTCACCCCTCCACTTT
NA	TRBV29-1	10	TRBJ2-7	once	CRPRAGEQYF	TGCCGCCCGAGGGCCGGGGAGCAGTACTTC
NA	TRBV25-1	16	TRBJ1-3	NA	CASSDHPEPSGNTIYF	TGTGCCAGCAGTGATCATCCAGAACCCTCTGGAAACACCATATATTTT
TRBD2	TRBV24-1	17	TRBJ2-1	few	CATSDLKASGIRNEQFF	TGTGCCACCAGTGATTTGAAGGCTAGCGGGATAAGGAATGAGCAGTTCTTC
NA	TRBV7-3	14	TRBJ2-2	many	CASSFGLDTGELFF	TGTGCCAGCAGCTTCGGACTTGACACCGGGGAGCTGTTTTTT
NA	TRBV24-1	12	TRBJ1-4	NA	CAISEASGRLFF	TGTGCCATCAGTGAAGCCTCAGGGAGACTGTTTTTT
TRBD2	TRBV20-1	13	TRBJ2-7	NA	CSASTSGIYKQYF	TGCAGTGCTAGTACTAGCGGGATCTACAAGCAGTACTTC
NA	TRBV6-5	13	TRBJ1-4	NA	CASSGGEKKKLFF	TGTGCCAGCAGTGGAGGGGAGAAAAAAAAACTGTTTTTT
NA	TRBV6-5	15	TRBJ1-4	NA	CASSSAPSFYEKLFF	TGTGCCAGCAGCTCCGCGCCCTCATTCTATGAAAAACTGTTTTTT
TRBD1	TRBV5-4	14	TRBJ2-7	NA	CASSFGQAAYEQYF	TGTGCCAGCAGCTTCGGACAGGCGGCCTACGAGCAGTACTTC
NA	TRBV15	13	TRBJ1-5	NA	CATSSDQDLPQLF	TGTGCCACCAGCAGTGATCAAGATCTGCCCCAGCTTTTT
NA	TRBV6-5	13	TRBJ2-2	NA	CASRGTTTGELFF	TGTGCCAGTCGTGGGACAACCACCGGGGAGCTGTTTTTT
NA	TRBV20-1	13	TRBJ1-1	few	CSASGGANTEAFF	TGCAGTGCTAGTGGGGGGGCGAACACTGAAGCTTTCTTT
NA	TRBV19	13	TRBJ2-2	many	CASRDLGPGELFF	TGTGCCAGCCGGGATTTGGGGCCCGGGGAGCTGTTTTTT